The T cell receptor beta chain described here comes from a study of cytomegalovirus exposure and HLA in healthy donors. On the study more broadly: Assignment to the Caucasian-associated ancestry cluster applied to more than 75% of the roughly 410 genotyped donors. Study results and caveats: CMV antigen specificity of three CMV-associated chains was confirmed in vitro. Later analysis identified about 15,000 TCR beta sequences associated with HLA alleles, using a false discovery rate threshold of 0.05.

Germline CDR1 and CDR2: SGHAT and FQNNGV. Germline trimming cut 0 bases from V and 3 bases from J; bases unmatched to any gene: 5. This CDR3 comprises 16 residues. Healthy people donating bone marrow made up the donors. This clone was detected only a few times. Its antigen is unknown. The PCR used 60 Vbeta and 13 Jbeta primers. Clones were sequenced by immunoSEQ multiplex PCR, and TCRdb holds only the in-frame ones, with some missing. This table has just over 150,000 clones, about 75% appearing once. This TCR derives from a female donor in good health and CMV-seronegative. The chain couples TRBV11-2 to TRBJ2-7, with 10 bases lining up with TRBD2. Material: PBMCs. Written as DNA, the CDR3 is TGTGCCAGCAGCTTAGATAGCGGGGGGCCTCTCTACGAGCAGTACTTC. It translates to CASSLDSGGPLYEQYF.